This note documents a single TCR beta chain sequence. The antigen remains unidentified. In germline, CDR1 is MNHEY, CDR2 SMNVEV (reference sequence). This CDR3 region has 13 residues. The trim removed 9 bases at V and 3 bases at J, leaving 7 bases unmatched. This entry comes from a study of OX40 agonist ivuxolimab in advanced cancers. Study in general: Patients were dosed intravenously with ivuxolimab at 0.01 to 10 mg/kg every 2 weeks. Broader study findings: Among the lowest levels of clonal expansion were found in partial responders at 0.1-3.0 mg/kg. Expanded clones tended on average to be more numerous among CD8+ T cells than CD4+.

The protocol was immunoSEQ multiplex PCR, while the TCRdb copy is restricted to in-frame clones and leaves out a portion. The sample lists about 90,000 clones, roughly nine tenths occurring once. The chain links TRBV27 to TRBJ2-7; 8 bases match TRBD2. This receptor was taken from an adult with an advanced solid tumor such as melanoma, head and neck, liver or kidney cancer. Sequences were derived from CD4+ or CD8+ T cells sorted from blood, sampled in a trial of the OX40 agonist ivuxolimab. CDR3 DNA: TGTGCCAGTGCCGGGACTAGGGACTACGAGCAGTACTTC. It specifies CASAGTRDYEQYF.